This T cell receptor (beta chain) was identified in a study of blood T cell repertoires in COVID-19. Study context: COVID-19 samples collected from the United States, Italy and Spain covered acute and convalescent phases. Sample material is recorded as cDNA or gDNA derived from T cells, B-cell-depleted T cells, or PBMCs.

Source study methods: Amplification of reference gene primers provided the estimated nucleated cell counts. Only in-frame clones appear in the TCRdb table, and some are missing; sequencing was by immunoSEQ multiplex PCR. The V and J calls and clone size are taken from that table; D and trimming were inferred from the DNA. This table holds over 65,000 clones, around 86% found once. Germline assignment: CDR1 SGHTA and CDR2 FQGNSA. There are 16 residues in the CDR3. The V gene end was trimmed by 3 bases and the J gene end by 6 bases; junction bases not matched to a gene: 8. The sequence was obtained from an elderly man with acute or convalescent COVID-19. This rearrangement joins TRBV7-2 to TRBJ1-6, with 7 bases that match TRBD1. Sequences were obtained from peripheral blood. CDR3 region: CASSLSPTGSNSPLHF. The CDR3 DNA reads TGTGCCAGCAGCTTGTCCCCGACAGGGAGTAATTCACCCCTCCACTTT. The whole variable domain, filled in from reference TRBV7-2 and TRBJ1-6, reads GAGVSQSPSNKVTEKGKDVELRCDPISGHTALYWYRQSLGQGLEFLIYFQGNSAPDKSGLPSDRFSAERTGGSVSTLTIQRTQQEDSAVYLCASSLSPTGSNSPLHFGNGTRLTVT.